The TCR beta chain under discussion was sequenced for a study of shared clonotypes between healthy human individuals (dated by TCRdb to about 2020). Regarding the study in general: The cohort comprised a couple of women and a few men aged 18 to 49 years. For each donor, CD4 naive and CD4 memory were each given three plates, CD8 naive was given two plates, and CD8 memory was given one plate. The study deeply sequenced blood TCR repertoires of roughly five healthy adults to estimate repertoire size and the extent of clonotype sharing between individuals. To increase sequencing depth and limit assay-specific biases, TCR repertoire library preparation and sequencing were carried out by different laboratories using diverse techniques. Between about 0.85 and 10 billion PBMCs per donor were obtained by leukapheresis. General findings and caveats noted by the study authors: Higher generation probabilities were observed for clonotypes shared by all four sorted-subset donors than for non-shared clonotypes. Based on pairwise subsampling, the degree of clonotype sharing among donors was expected to be affected by sequencing depth. When a few donors were compared, the shared fraction of clonotypes was around 4.6% for naive CD4, around 4% for naive CD8, 2.3% for memory CD4, and roughly 0.4% for memory CD8. Estimated clonotype richness was generally larger for naive than for memory subsets. Even with the large sequencing depth, rarefaction of the sorted-subset datasets indicated that sequencing was incomplete. Sampling was restricted to blood, and TCR repertoires in tissues likely differ from the TCR repertoires found in blood. Because the study included only a small number of donors, the genetic and exposure-history diversity represented was limited.

Using the deep immunoSEQ assay, multiplex PCR amplified TCR CDR3 regions from genomic DNA. Genomic DNA extracted from each cell subset was distributed evenly over all wells of several immunoSEQ 96-well plates, and each plate served as one replicate. For sorted subsets, 200 to 250 ng of genomic DNA, equivalent to roughly 33,000 T cell genomes, went into each replicate PCR. Purified libraries were measured with a Qubit 3.0 fluorometer, size-checked on a Bioanalyzer 2100, and measured again with the KAPA Library Quantification kit. Every immunoSEQ 96-well plate was sequenced on a dedicated single-read 150-cycle Illumina NextSeq 550 flow cell. The published analysis was carried out like this. Because only junctional sequences without quality scores were contained in the immunoSEQ output, filtering matching that applied to full-length reads could not be performed. Sequences were annotated with PyIR, a Python wrapper for IgBLAST v1.9, using IMGT germline references to assign V/J genes and CDR3. Any read was removed if the V/J assignment was weak (E-value above 1e-6), the CDR3 was missing, or the read contained stop codons, out-of-frame junctions, or ambiguous translated residues. V3J clonotypes were defined by identical inferred V gene, J gene, and CDR3 amino acid sequence. To compute the percentage overlap between repertoires, the number of shared unique clonotypes was divided by the size of the smaller repertoire. RTK rarefaction, the Chao1 estimator, and Recon v2.1 estimates of unobserved clonotypes were used to assess repertoire richness. Generation probabilities were computed with OLGA for all TCRbeta clonotypes obtained by the gDNA method from several donors. TCRdb took this table from immuneACCESS and kept in-frame rearrangements with V and J called. Such tables lack part of the clones; where checked against another copy, unresolved V genes explain under half of the gap, and the rest is unexplained. The V and J calls and clone size were taken over from that table, and D and trimming were inferred from the DNA. The sample table shows around 720,000 clones, and 55% to 85% are seen once. The ten largest clones take up around 1.8% of the sample.

For CDR1 and CDR2, the germline V gene lists SGHTA and FQGTGA. Measured from the cysteine to the phenylalanine, the CDR3 is 15 residues long. Only the CDR3 DNA stays, 45 bases, in frame from base 1. V is pared back by 4 bases and J by 5 bases, with 17 bases lying between the germline termini. Healthy HIV-negative adults with no recently reported acute infections or vaccinations were included as donors. Every donor was a Caucasian adult residing in Nashville, Tennessee, USA. CD4+ T cells were enriched by magnetic negative selection, after which naive cells were positively selected on CD45RA and the negative fraction was taken as the memory subset. After blood collection by leukapheresis, PBMCs were isolated using Ficoll-Histopaque density gradient centrifugation and then cryopreserved in the vapor phase of liquid nitrogen. Analytical flow cytometry was used to check the purity and quantity of each magnetically sorted T cell population. Genomic DNA was isolated from every sorted fraction and measured by UV absorbance on a Nanodrop 2000c.

On this clone: Its antigen specificity is not known. Base qualities are not provided; no much larger clone lies one nucleotide away.

The sequencing input was memory CD4+ T cells sorted from blood. Per the publication, the cell subset or site label means: CD45RA-negative fraction. The rearranged segments are TRBV7-3 and TRBJ2-5; the D call could be TRBD1 or TRBD2, with each sharing 5 bases. This TCR derives from a woman aged 25 to 39 in good health. The CDR3 reads CASSSSGRAGETQYF. The DNA sequence reads TGTGCCAGCAGCTCCTCGGGACGGGCTGGGGAGACCCAGTACTTC.